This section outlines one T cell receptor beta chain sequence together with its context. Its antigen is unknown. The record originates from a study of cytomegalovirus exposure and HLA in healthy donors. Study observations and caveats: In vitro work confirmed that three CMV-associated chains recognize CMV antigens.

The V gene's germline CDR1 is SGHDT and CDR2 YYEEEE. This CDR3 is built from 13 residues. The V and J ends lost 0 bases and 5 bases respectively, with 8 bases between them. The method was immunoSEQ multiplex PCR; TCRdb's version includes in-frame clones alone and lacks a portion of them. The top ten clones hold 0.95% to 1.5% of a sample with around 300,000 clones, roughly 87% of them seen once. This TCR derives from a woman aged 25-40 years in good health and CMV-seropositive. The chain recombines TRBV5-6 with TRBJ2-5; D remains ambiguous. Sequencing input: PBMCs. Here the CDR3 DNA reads TGTGCCAGCAGCTTGGTGGGTGTTGAGACCCAGTACTTC. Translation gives CASSLVGVETQYF. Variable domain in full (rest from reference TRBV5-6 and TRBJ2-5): DAGVTQSPTHLIKTRGQQVTLRCSPKSGHDTVSWYQQALGQGPQFIFQYYEEEERQRGNFPDRFSGHQFPNYSSELNVNALLLGDSALYLCASSLVGVETQYFGPGTRLLVL.